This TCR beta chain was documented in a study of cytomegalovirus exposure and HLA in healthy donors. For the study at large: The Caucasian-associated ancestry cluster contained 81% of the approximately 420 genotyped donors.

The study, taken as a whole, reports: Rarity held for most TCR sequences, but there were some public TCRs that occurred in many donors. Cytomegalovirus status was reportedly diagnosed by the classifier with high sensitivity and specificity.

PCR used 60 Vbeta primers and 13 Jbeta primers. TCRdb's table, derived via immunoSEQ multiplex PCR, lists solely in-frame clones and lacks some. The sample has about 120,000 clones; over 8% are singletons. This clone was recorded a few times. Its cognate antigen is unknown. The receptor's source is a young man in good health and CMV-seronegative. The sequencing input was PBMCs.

The chain's CDR3 is CASTASGTGGTEAFF. The CDR3 region has the DNA TGTGCCAGCACCGCTTCCGGGACAGGGGGAACTGAAGCTTTCTTT. V gene TRBV2 combines with J gene TRBJ1-1; 11 nucleotides match TRBD1. This CDR3 has 15 residues. The trim removed 7 bases at V and 5 bases at J, leaving 9 bases unmatched. In germline, CDR1 is SNHLY, CDR2 FYNNEI.